This T cell receptor beta chain was captured by sequencing in a study of blood T cell repertoires in COVID-19. Looking at the study overall: The United States, Italy and Spain provided the acute and convalescent COVID-19 samples. From T cells, B-cell-depleted T cells, or PBMCs came the material, which was cDNA or gDNA.

Deletions cut 5 bases from V and 5 bases from J, with 18 bases between. Germline CDR1 is ENHRY and CDR2 is SYGVKD. The CDR3 length is 15 residues. Here immunoSEQ multiplex PCR was the method, and the copy in TCRdb shows in-frame clones only, minus some. Of about 370,000 clones listed, around 87% are singletons. The chain recombines TRBV10-3 with TRBJ1-1; possible D gene TRBD1, 6 bases. The sample consisted of peripheral blood. This TCR was sampled from a woman aged 25-40 years with COVID-19, enrolled during active disease. CDR3 bases: TGTGCCATCAGTTCCCAGGGGTCGGGAGGGACTGAAGCTTTCTTT. Its protein product is CAISSQGSGGTEAFF.